This is a list of T cell receptor beta chains from one sample in a study of regulatory T cells in long-lasting Graves disease. Via MiXCR, TCRdb re-called the multiplex PCR reads, giving one row per CDR3 protein. The sample has approximately 540,000 distinct CDR3 sequences; 9.5% to 15% are singletons. These same data were also listed under a study on T cells in Graves' hyperthyroidism and ophthalmopathy.

The input for sequencing was peripheral blood mononuclear cells (PBMCs), taken at new diagnosis, from a patient treated with antithyroid drugs. The receptors shown here come from a woman aged 30 to 39 with Graves disease. Each CDR3 is given with its conserved first and last residue. D genes are given only for firm matches. Clone size is stated in some rows and not others, as once, few, many or a class when expanded.

d_call: TRBD1
v_call: TRBV28
j_call: TRBJ2-7
clone_size: NA
cdr3_aa: CASSFSGTVSYEQYF
cdr3_nt: TGTGCCAGCAGTTTCTCCGGGACAGTCTCCTACGAGCAGTACTTC

d_call: NA
v_call: TRBV9
j_call: TRBJ2-1
clone_size: few
cdr3_aa: CASSVDGPNEQFF
cdr3_nt: TGTGCCAGCAGCGTAGACGGCCCCAATGAGCAGTTCTTC

d_call: NA
v_call: TRBV11-3
j_call: TRBJ1-6
clone_size: NA
cdr3_aa: CASGPPSAIGSSNSPLHF
cdr3_nt: TGTGCCAGCGGACCCCCCTCGGCAATAGGCAGCTCTAATTCACCCCTCCACTTT

d_call: NA
v_call: TRBV19
j_call: TRBJ2-3
clone_size: NA
cdr3_aa: CASSRVGRNSGGDTQYF
cdr3_nt: TGTGCCAGTAGTAGGGTTGGACGAAATAGTGGCGGAGATACGCAGTATTTT

d_call: TRBD1
v_call: TRBV29-1
j_call: TRBJ2-3
clone_size: many
cdr3_aa: CSVEDRGQGVDTQYF
cdr3_nt: TGCAGCGTTGAAGATCGAGGACAGGGGGTAGATACGCAGTATTTT

d_call: TRBD2
v_call: TRBV3-1
j_call: TRBJ2-1
clone_size: few
cdr3_aa: CASSFGVSGDNEQFF
cdr3_nt: TGTGCCAGCAGCTTCGGGGTCAGCGGGGACAATGAGCAGTTCTTC

d_call: TRBD1
v_call: TRBV19
j_call: TRBJ2-2
clone_size: few
cdr3_aa: CASSYQTRGPGELFF
cdr3_nt: TGTGCCAGTAGTTACCAGACCAGGGGGCCCGGGGAGCTGTTTTTT

d_call: TRBD1
v_call: TRBV19
j_call: TRBJ2-5
clone_size: many
cdr3_aa: CASSISGTGRETQYF
cdr3_nt: TGTGCCAGTAGTATATCCGGGACAGGACGAGAGACCCAGTACTTC

d_call: TRBD1
v_call: TRBV5-1
j_call: TRBJ2-7
clone_size: few
cdr3_aa: CASSPRGQGKQYF
cdr3_nt: TGCGCCAGCAGCCCTAGGGGACAGGGGAAGCAGTACTTC

d_call: NA
v_call: TRBV6-1
j_call: TRBJ1-1
clone_size: many
cdr3_aa: CASRTDGNTEAFF
cdr3_nt: TGTGCCAGCAGGACGGACGGGAACACTGAAGCTTTCTTT

d_call: TRBD1
v_call: TRBV10-3
j_call: TRBJ2-1
clone_size: many
cdr3_aa: CAISKGTGGDYNEQFF
cdr3_nt: TGTGCCATCAGCAAGGGGACAGGGGGAGACTACAATGAGCAGTTCTTC

d_call: NA
v_call: TRBV2
j_call: TRBJ2-7
clone_size: many
cdr3_aa: CASLGEYSYEQYF
cdr3_nt: TGTGCCAGCCTTGGGGAATACTCCTACGAGCAGTACTTC

d_call: TRBD2
v_call: TRBV7-9
j_call: TRBJ2-5
clone_size: NA
cdr3_aa: CASSLATSGALAKETQYF
cdr3_nt: TGTGCCAGCAGCTTAGCGACTAGCGGGGCTCTGGCGAAAGAGACCCAGTACTTC

d_call: TRBD2
v_call: TRBV30
j_call: TRBJ2-1
clone_size: NA
cdr3_aa: CAWKVAGGNEQFF
cdr3_nt: TGTGCCTGGAAGGTAGCGGGAGGCAATGAGCAGTTCTTC

d_call: TRBD2
v_call: TRBV5-1
j_call: TRBJ2-1
clone_size: NA
cdr3_aa: CASSLAGVGDEQFF
cdr3_nt: TGCGCCAGCAGCTTAGCGGGAGTTGGCGATGAGCAGTTCTTC

d_call: TRBD2
v_call: TRBV6-2/TRBV6-3
j_call: TRBJ2-2
clone_size: NA
cdr3_aa: CASSYSRTSGTTGELFF
cdr3_nt: TGTGCCAGCAGTTACTCTAGGACTAGCGGGACCACCGGGGAGCTGTTTTTT

d_call: TRBD1
v_call: TRBV25-1
j_call: TRBJ1-2
clone_size: few
cdr3_aa: CASSAHRGGYGYTF
cdr3_nt: TGTGCCAGCAGTGCCCACAGGGGTGGCTATGGCTACACCTTC

d_call: NA
v_call: TRBV12-5
j_call: TRBJ2-3
clone_size: many
cdr3_aa: CASGLQRGFADTQYF
cdr3_nt: TGTGCTAGTGGTTTGCAGAGGGGCTTCGCAGATACGCAGTATTTT

d_call: NA
v_call: TRBV28
j_call: TRBJ2-4
clone_size: NA
cdr3_aa: CASRGSGTELNIQYF
cdr3_nt: TGTGCCAGCAGGGGATCCGGGACGGAGTTAAACATTCAGTACTTC

d_call: NA
v_call: TRBV19
j_call: TRBJ2-7
clone_size: few
cdr3_aa: CASSPGRRFGQYF
cdr3_nt: TGTGCCAGTAGTCCGGGACGAAGGTTCGGGCAGTACTTC

d_call: NA
v_call: TRBV12-3/TRBV12-4
j_call: TRBJ1-1
clone_size: few
cdr3_aa: CASSFRAPKAFF
cdr3_nt: TGTGCCAGCAGTTTCCGGGCCCCAAAAGCTTTCTTT

d_call: NA
v_call: TRBV27
j_call: TRBJ2-3
clone_size: many
cdr3_aa: CASTHRGRASTDTQYF
cdr3_nt: TGTGCCAGCACCCACAGGGGGAGGGCCAGCACAGATACGCAGTATTTT

d_call: TRBD2
v_call: TRBV20-1
j_call: TRBJ2-5
clone_size: many
cdr3_aa: CSARGLAGGGGETQYF
cdr3_nt: TGCAGTGCTAGAGGACTAGCGGGAGGAGGAGGGGAGACCCAGTACTTC

d_call: TRBD1
v_call: TRBV15
j_call: TRBJ2-5
clone_size: many
cdr3_aa: CATSSGGQVLETQYF
cdr3_nt: TGTGCCACCAGCAGCGGGGGACAGGTCTTAGAGACCCAGTACTTC

d_call: TRBD1
v_call: TRBV6-1
j_call: TRBJ2-7
clone_size: many
cdr3_aa: CASSLRTGEHEQYF
cdr3_nt: TGTGCCAGCAGTCTCCGGACAGGGGAACACGAGCAGTACTTC

d_call: NA
v_call: TRBV24-1
j_call: TRBJ2-5
clone_size: many
cdr3_aa: CATSDDTGSGETQYF
cdr3_nt: TGTGCCACCAGTGATGATACAGGGTCTGGAGAGACCCAGTACTTC

d_call: NA
v_call: TRBV19
j_call: TRBJ2-7
clone_size: few
cdr3_aa: CASSKDPPQLRVPYEQYF
cdr3_nt: TGTGCCAGTAGCAAGGATCCCCCCCAGTTGCGGGTCCCCTACGAGCAGTACTTC

d_call: NA
v_call: TRBV12-3/TRBV12-4
j_call: TRBJ2-7
clone_size: many
cdr3_aa: CASSSPQEEGREQYF
cdr3_nt: TGTGCCAGCAGTTCCCCACAAGAGGAGGGACGCGAGCAGTACTTC

d_call: NA
v_call: TRBV7-2
j_call: TRBJ1-6
clone_size: many
cdr3_aa: CASSLAVYSSYNSPLHF
cdr3_nt: TGTGCCAGCAGCTTAGCGGTATACAGCTCCTATAATTCACCCCTCCACTTT

d_call: NA
v_call: TRBV7-2
j_call: TRBJ2-5
clone_size: many
cdr3_aa: CASSLGASPETQYF
cdr3_nt: TGTGCCAGCAGCTTAGGGGCCAGCCCAGAGACCCAGTACTTC

d_call: TRBD2
v_call: TRBV19
j_call: TRBJ2-3
clone_size: few
cdr3_aa: CASSSHRTGLLASGRAGTDTQYF
cdr3_nt: TGTGCCAGTAGTTCTCATCGGACAGGGCTTCTAGCTAGCGGGAGGGCCGGGACAGATACGCAGTATTTT

d_call: NA
v_call: TRBV7-9
j_call: TRBJ1-1
clone_size: many
cdr3_aa: CASSLVEGTEAFF
cdr3_nt: TGTGCCAGCAGCTTAGTGGAGGGGACTGAAGCTTTCTTT

d_call: NA
v_call: TRBV20-1
j_call: TRBJ2-7
clone_size: many
cdr3_aa: CSARDPRQRAYEQYF
cdr3_nt: TGCAGTGCTAGAGATCCAAGGCAAAGGGCCTACGAGCAGTACTTC

d_call: TRBD2
v_call: TRBV12-3/TRBV12-4
j_call: TRBJ2-5
clone_size: many
cdr3_aa: CASSQPETSGETQYF
cdr3_nt: TGTGCCAGCAGTCAACCGGAGACTAGCGGGGAGACCCAGTACTTC

d_call: NA
v_call: TRBV5-1
j_call: TRBJ2-6
clone_size: many
cdr3_aa: CASSLGRTGANVLTF
cdr3_nt: TGCGCCAGCAGCTTGGGGCGGACTGGGGCCAACGTCCTGACTTTC

d_call: NA
v_call: TRBV12-3/TRBV12-4
j_call: TRBJ1-2
clone_size: many
cdr3_aa: CASSLGQAYGYTF
cdr3_nt: TGTGCCAGCAGTTTGGGGCAGGCGTACGGCTACACCTTC